This passage covers 15 T cell receptor beta chains from one sample sequenced in a study of T cell changes during pregnancy in multiple sclerosis (dated by TCRdb to the late 2010s). The library was generated by the immunoSEQ multiplex PCR assay. In its TCRdb copy, this immuneACCESS table keeps in-frame sequences only and misses some clones. Where compared with another copy, unresolved V genes explain less than half of these, and the others have no known cause. A total of around 99,000 clones appear in this sample, 85% to 95% of them only once. Of the sample, 0.78% is held by the ten largest clones. The material sequenced was peripheral blood, taken in the third trimester of pregnancy. The source of these receptors is a female donor in good health, enrolled as a control in a pregnancy study.

The rearrangement joins TRBV5-1 to TRBJ1-1; 7 nucleotides align to TRBD1. The CDR3 loop spans 15 amino acids. The germline V gene encodes CDR1 SGHRS and CDR2 YFSETQ. The V and J ends lost 4 bases and 2 bases, in that order; junction bases with no gene match: 8. The DNA for the CDR3 is TGCGCCAGCAGCCCGTCGGGACAGAGTAACACTGAAGCTTTCTTT. As protein: CASSPSGQSNTEAFF.

Concerning this clone: The junction differs from germline at one of its ends, possibly a read error. Other nucleotide sequences in the sample specify the same CDR3. V and J are TRBV25-1 and TRBJ1-6; 7 nucleotides align to TRBD1. Looked up from germline, CDR1 is MGHDK and CDR2 is SYGVNS. The CDR3 has 15 residues. DNA of the CDR3: TGCGCCAGCAGACAGACAGGGTTTGATAATTCACCCCTCCACTTT. It specifies CASRQTGFDNSPLHF.

The CDR3 loop reads CASSLKERGYSRDTQYF. The CDR3 region has the DNA TGTGCCAGCAGCTTAAAGGAGCGGGGTTACTCGCGGGATACGCAGTATTTT. The chain joins TRBV7-9 to TRBJ2-3; 7 bases align to TRBD2. J was trimmed by 6 bases and V by 2 bases; bases with no gene match: 14. CDR1 and CDR2 from the germline V gene are SEHNR and FQNEAQ (reference sequence). The CDR3 is made up of 17 amino acids.

The chain has TRBV19 and TRBJ2-3, with 11 bases lining up with TRBD2. There are 17 residues in the CDR3. Germline values: CDR1 LNHDA, CDR2 SQIVND (reference sequence). With V trimmed by 9 bases and J by 4 bases, 15 bases remained unmatched. This chain's CDR3 is CASSLAASGGLSDTQYF. The DNA of the CDR3 is TGTGCCAGCAGCCTTGCGGCTAGCGGGGGGCTCTCAGATACGCAGTATTTT.

The CDR3 loop is CASSPGQLNTGELFF. The CDR3, as DNA: TGTGCCAGCAGCCCGGGACAACTGAACACCGGGGAGCTGTTTTTT. The rearrangement joins TRBV11-2 to TRBJ2-2; TRBD1 might be the D (6 bases). Germline V gene sequence: CDR1 SGHAT, CDR2 FQNNGV. With 5 bases removed from V and 1 base from J, the gap between germline ends came to 11 bases. CDR3 length: 15 amino acids.

A note on this clone: Other nucleotide sequences in the sample specify the same CDR3. V is TRBV30 and J is TRBJ1-5; the match to TRBD1 covers 8 bases. Trimming at V came to 0 bases and at J to 5 bases, leaving 3 bases not matched to a gene. Per the germline V gene, CDR1 is GTSNPN and CDR2 is SVGIG (reference sequence). CDR3 length: 14 amino acids. CDR3 coding DNA: TGTGCCTGGAGTGTTGGGACAGGTGATCAGCCCCAGCATTTT. Translation: CAWSVGTGDQPQHF.

This chain connects TRBV7-9 to TRBJ2-7; TRBD2 might be the D (5 bases). The CDR3 has 13 amino acids. V lost 8 bases and J 5 bases, leaving 16 bases between the germline ends. The germline gives CDR1 SEHNR, CDR2 FQNEAQ (reference sequence). For the CDR3, the DNA is TGTGCCAGCCACGGTGAGGGTTTCAACGAGCAGTACTTC. Encoded protein: CASHGEGFNEQYF.

CDR3: CASGRGPENTEAFF. The CDR3 DNA is TGTGCCAGCGGCAGGGGCCCGGAGAACACTGAAGCTTTCTTT. The chain uses TRBV6-6 and TRBJ1-1, with D maybe TRBD1 (6 bases). This CDR3 is 14 amino acids long. The V gene lost 8 bases and the J gene lost 1 base, with 14 bases spanning the gap. The germline CDR1 and CDR2 sequences are MNHNY and SVGAGI (reference sequence).

The chain couples TRBV5-1 to TRBJ1-1; 7 nucleotides align to TRBD1. Germline lookup yields CDR1 SGHRS and CDR2 YFSETQ. This CDR3 has 14 residues. After removal of 4 bases from V and 7 bases from J, the junction contained 10 bases not matched to a gene. CDR3 bases: TGCGCCAGCAGCGGGAGAGACAGGGTTGGTGAAGCTTTCTTT. It specifies CASSGRDRVGEAFF.

The rearrangement links TRBV7-9 to TRBJ1-1; TRBD1 matches at 11 bases. The CDR3 length is 17 residues. CDR1 and CDR2 (germline): SEHNR, FQNEAQ (reference sequence). V dropped 5 bases and J dropped 0; count of bases not matched to a gene: 8. In DNA, the CDR3 is TGTGCCAGCAGCCGAAGGACAGGGGGCTTTTTGAACACTGAAGCTTTCTTT. This gives the protein CASSRRTGGFLNTEAFF.

V usage is TRBV7-2 and J usage is TRBJ1-5, with D hard to call. This CDR3 region has 14 residues. V was shortened by 0 bases and J by 7 bases, with 10 bases between the two germline ends. Germline CDR1 is SGHTA and CDR2 is FQGNSA. CDR3 DNA: TGTGCCAGCAGCTTAGCCCTGTTTATCCAGCCCCAGCATTTT. Translating gives CASSLALFIQPQHF. The entire variable domain, with the rest obtained from reference TRBV7-2 and TRBJ1-5, is as follows: GAGVSQSPSNKVTEKGKDVELRCDPISGHTALYWYRQSLGQGLEFLIYFQGNSAPDKSGLPSDRFSAERTGGSVSTLTIQRTQQEDSAVYLCASSLALFIQPQHFGDGTRLSIL.

This clone has only one observation. This rearrangement joins TRBV4-3 to TRBJ1-4; TRBD1 aligns across 9 bases. V lost 0 bases and J lost 10; bases outside the gene matches: 9. The germline gives CDR1 LGHNA, CDR2 YSLEER. This CDR3 spans 16 amino acids. The CDR3 DNA is TGCGCCAGCAGCCAAGAAATGGGACAGGGCTCGGGAAAACTGTTTTTT. It codes for CASSQEMGQGSGKLFF.

This rearrangement joins TRBV18 to TRBJ2-3; 9 nucleotides line up with TRBD2. The CDR3 runs to 15 residues. Looked up from germline, CDR1 is KGHSH and CDR2 is LQKENI. V trimming: 2 bases; J trimming: 5 bases; junction bases outside the gene matches: 5. DNA of the CDR3: TGTGCCAGCTCACCAGGGGCAGCGGGGGGAGATACGCAGTATTTT. Translating gives CASSPGAAGGDTQYF.

The rearrangement uses TRBV25-1 and TRBJ2-7; D ambiguous. Per germline, CDR1 MGHDK and CDR2 SYGVNS. V was cut by 4 bases and J by 4 bases, with 11 bases left in between. There are 13 residues in the CDR3. CDR3 amino acids: CASSGYSGYEQYF. CDR3 nucleotide sequence: TGTGCCAGCAGTGGGTATTCCGGTTACGAGCAGTACTTC.

This rearrangement joins TRBV18 to TRBJ1-1, with a tentative D call TRBD1 (5 bases). There are 14 residues in the CDR3. V dropped 4 bases and J dropped 2 bases, with 11 bases sitting between them. Germline CDR1 reads KGHSH; CDR2 reads LQKENI. The CDR3 protein is CASSREGDNTEAFF. CDR3 sequence (DNA): TGTGCCAGCTCACGGGAAGGGGATAACACTGAAGCTTTCTTT.